A selection of T cell receptor beta chains follows, all from one sample in a study of blood T cell repertoires in COVID-19. Sequencing was performed with immunoSEQ multiplex PCR; in TCRdb, only in-frame clones are kept and a portion is missing. The sample shows 120,000 or so clones, 72% of them seen only once. Sample: peripheral blood. The source is a woman in her sixties or seventies with acute or convalescent COVID-19. The CDR3 runs from the conserved cysteine through the conserved F or W. The D gene is left open where the match is weak. Clone sizes are given selectively: once, few, many, or a class where the clone is expanded.

CDR3aa | CDR3nt | v_gene | d_gene | j_gene | abundance
CASSQASQGWNGYTF | TGTGCCAGCAGCCAAGCATCTCAGGGTTGGAATGGCTACACCTTC | TRBV3-1/TRBV3-2 | . | TRBJ1-2 | .
CASSETGLSYEQYF | TGTGCCAGCTCCGAGACAGGGCTCTCCTACGAGCAGTACTTC | TRBV6-6 | TRBD1 | TRBJ2-7 | .
CASSLGGQEDEQYF | TGTGCCAGCAGCTTGGGGGGACAGGAAGACGAGCAGTACTTC | TRBV7-9 | TRBD1 | TRBJ2-7 | .
CASSEGQGGYEQYF | TGTGCCAGCAGTGAGGGACAGGGGGGCTACGAGCAGTACTTC | TRBV28 | TRBD1 | TRBJ2-7 | few
CAWSVQRTGQPGELFF | TGTGCCTGGAGTGTACAACGGACAGGGCAACCCGGGGAGCTGTTTTTT | TRBV30 | TRBD1 | TRBJ2-2 | once
CAWGRGSSNQPQHF | TGTGCCTGGGGAAGGGGGAGTAGCAATCAGCCCCAGCATTTT | TRBV30 | . | TRBJ1-5 | .
CASSFGGVGGYTF | TGTGCCAGCAGTTTCGGCGGGGTAGGTGGCTACACCTTC | TRBV12-3/TRBV12-4 | . | TRBJ1-2 | .
CASSLGQATNEKLFF | TGTGCCAGCAGCTTAGGACAAGCAACTAATGAAAAACTGTTTTTT | TRBV7-2 | . | TRBJ1-4 | .
CASSVNRGQETQYF | TGTGCCAGCAGCGTAAACAGGGGGCAAGAGACCCAGTACTTC | TRBV9 | TRBD1 | TRBJ2-5 | .
CAISGLGLDTQYF | TGTGCCATCAGTGGACTAGGTCTGGATACGCAGTATTTT | TRBV10-3 | . | TRBJ2-3 | .
CASSQEARGGQPQHF | TGCGCCAGCAGCCAAGAGGCGAGGGGAGGTCAGCCCCAGCATTTT | TRBV4-1 | . | TRBJ1-5 | few
CASSEIYRDTSQETQYF | TGTGCCAGCAGTGAGATCTACCGGGACACATCTCAAGAGACCCAGTACTTC | TRBV25-1 | . | TRBJ2-5 | .
CASSRDRLEGSPLHF | TGTGCCAGCAGCCGGGACAGGCTGGAGGGTTCACCCCTCCACTTT | TRBV4-2 | TRBD1 | TRBJ1-6 | .
CASWGGANTGELFF | TGTGCCAGCTGGGGCGGGGCTAACACCGGGGAGCTGTTTTTT | TRBV7-2 | . | TRBJ2-2 | .
CASSQEAAGTGYTF | TGTGCCAGCAGCCAAGAAGCCGCAGGGACAGGCTACACCTTC | TRBV3-1/TRBV3-2 | . | TRBJ1-2 | .
CASSRRGRSMVSPLHF | TGTGCCAGCAGTCGCCGAGGGAGGTCGATGGTCTCACCCCTCCACTTT | TRBV28 | . | TRBJ1-6 | .
CASSQEWGRGAFF | TGCGCCAGCAGCCAAGAATGGGGGCGTGGAGCTTTCTTT | TRBV4-3 | . | TRBJ1-1 | .
CAISEAGQLSSGNTIYF | TGTGCCATCAGTGAGGCAGGACAGTTGAGCTCTGGAAACACCATATATTTT | TRBV10-3 | . | TRBJ1-3 | few
CASSSRDRRDGYTF | TGTGCCAGCTCATCCAGGGACAGGAGGGATGGCTACACCTTC | TRBV18 | TRBD1 | TRBJ1-2 | .
CATSDFLTRQGQYF | TGTGCCACCAGTGATTTTTTAACCCGACAGGGTCAGTACTTC | TRBV24-1 | TRBD1 | TRBJ2-5 | .
CASSVPGTASTDTQYF | TGTGCCAGCAGCGTACCCGGGACAGCAAGTACAGATACGCAGTATTTT | TRBV25-1 | TRBD1 | TRBJ2-3 | .
CASGLGQGYGYTF | TGTGCTAGTGGTCTCGGACAGGGCTATGGCTACACCTTC | TRBV12-5 | TRBD1 | TRBJ1-2 | .
CASSDRFNSPLHF | TGTGCCAGCAGCGACAGGTTTAATTCACCCCTCCACTTT | TRBV9 | . | TRBJ1-6 | .
CATSDFEASEAFF | TGTGCCACCAGTGATTTTGAGGCTTCTGAAGCTTTCTTT | TRBV24-1 | . | TRBJ1-1 | .